Below, 20 T cell receptor beta chains from the same sample are listed, as sequenced in a study of shared clonotypes between healthy human individuals. Some clones are missing from TCRdb's copy, which holds only in-frame ones; the method was immunoSEQ multiplex PCR. The table lists roughly 2.6 million clones, roughly 92% of them singletons, with more than 0.12% in the top ten. The sample taken for sequencing was naive CD4+ T cells sorted from blood. Sample subset: CD45RA+ positively selected. Source of these receptors: a man between 18 and 29 years old in good health.

This clone showed up just once. The chain has TRBV19 and TRBJ1-6, with a possible D match to TRBD1 (6 bases). Germline lookup yields CDR1 LNHDA and CDR2 SQIVND (reference sequence). This CDR3 spans 15 amino acids. Trimming cost V 8 bases and J 2 bases, with 13 bases left between them. The DNA of the CDR3 is TGTGCCAGTCGAGACCGGGACACCTATAATTCACCCCTCCACTTT. This translates into CASRDRDTYNSPLHF.

The rearrangement joins TRBV7-9 to TRBJ2-1; D may match TRBD1 or TRBD2 (5 bases each). Germline values: CDR1 SEHNR, CDR2 FQNEAQ (reference sequence). The CDR3 loop spans 15 amino acids. V was trimmed by 3 bases and J by 5 bases, leaving 14 bases between them. This chain's CDR3 is CASSFGGAKNNEQFF. The CDR3 DNA sequence: TGTGCCAGCAGCTTTGGGGGAGCGAAAAACAATGAGCAGTTCTTC.

J is TRBJ1-2 and V is TRBV19; 8 bases align to TRBD1. The CDR3 contains 15 residues. V lost 4 bases and J lost 4; bases outside the gene matches: 8. Germline lookup yields CDR1 LNHDA and CDR2 SQIVND (reference sequence). The CDR3 loop is CASSTWTGNSYGYTF. The CDR3 region has the DNA TGTGCCAGTAGTACCTGGACAGGGAACTCCTATGGCTACACCTTC.

V is TRBV11-3 and J is TRBJ2-7; no definite D call. Deletions cut 2 bases from V and 5 bases from J, with 10 bases between. Germline CDR1 SGHNT, CDR2 YENEEA. There are 13 residues in the CDR3. This CDR3 is CASSLSPADEQYF. CDR3 nucleotide sequence: TGTGCCAGCAGCTTAAGTCCCGCCGACGAGCAGTACTTC.

V and J are TRBV5-1 and TRBJ2-5, with D possibly matching TRBD2 (5 bases). V lost 0 bases to trimming and J lost 5 bases, with 11 bases between them. In germline, CDR1 is SGHRS, CDR2 YFSETQ. This CDR3 contains 14 residues. CDR3 in DNA: TGCGCCAGCAGCTTGGCTGGGTGGAGGGAGACCCAGTACTTC. Protein sequence: CASSLAGWRETQYF.

A remark on this clone: Other nucleotide sequences in the sample specify the same CDR3. This sequence joins TRBV11-2 and TRBJ2-7; 10 bases are a match to TRBD1. Germline V lookup: CDR1 SGHAT, CDR2 FQNNGV. V trimming: 1 base; J trimming: 3 bases; junction bases outside the gene matches: 3. This CDR3 region has 15 residues. This CDR3 reads CASSLAGTGVYEQYF. The DNA of the CDR3 is TGTGCCAGCAGCTTAGCAGGGACAGGGGTCTACGAGCAGTACTTC. The whole variable domain, remainder taken from reference TRBV11-2 and TRBJ2-7, is EAGVAQSPRYKIIEKRQSVAFWCNPISGHATLYWYQQILGQGPKLLIQFQNNGVVDDSQLPKDRFSAERLKGVDSTLKIQPAKLEDSAVYLCASSLAGTGVYEQYFGPGTRLTVT.

To note about this clone: Additional DNA sequences in this sample encode the identical CDR3. The chain's CDR3 is CASSPLAGVDTQYF. CDR3 nucleotide sequence: TGCGCCAGCAGCCCTCTGGCGGGGGTGGATACGCAGTATTTT. The chain carries TRBV5-1 and TRBJ2-3, with 7 bases that match TRBD2. The CDR3 has 14 amino acids. Germline V gene data show CDR1 as SGHRS and CDR2 as YFSETQ. J lost 6 bases, V lost 4 bases, and 8 bases had no gene match.

In its sample, this clone was seen once. The chain combines TRBV10-1 with TRBJ1-1, with 7 bases matching TRBD1. CDR3 length equals 15 residues. Germline V gene sequence: CDR1 WNHNN, CDR2 SYGVQD (reference sequence). The ends lost 5 bases at V and 1 base at J; junction bases unmatched: 7. The CDR3 nucleotides are TGCGCCAGCAGTTCTGACAGGGTATCGAACACTGAAGCTTTCTTT. Protein product: CASSSDRVSNTEAFF.

Turning to this clone: Additional DNA sequences in this sample encode the identical CDR3. The J gene is TRBJ1-1, the V gene TRBV6-5; a possible D gene is TRBD1 (5 bases). V was cut by 8 bases and J by 4 bases, with 11 bases left in between. The CDR3 runs 12 residues. Germline values: CDR1 MNHEY, CDR2 SVGAGI. The CDR3 nucleotides are TGTGCCAGCGGACGGGGGGGCACTGAAGCTTTCTTT. Amino acids: CASGRGGTEAFF.

J is TRBJ2-3 and V is TRBV25-1, with a weak D call TRBD2 (5 bases). Germline-derived CDR1 and CDR2 are MGHDK and SYGVNS. Trimming left V 5 bases short and J 4 bases short, with 16 bases between. The CDR3 sequence is 15 residues long. The CDR3 loop is CASSQSGLGADTQYF. The CDR3 nucleotides are TGTGCCAGCAGTCAGAGTGGGCTCGGGGCAGATACGCAGTATTTT.

In this sample, this clone turned up a few times. The gene calls are TRBV10-1 and TRBJ2-7; D call uncertain. The germline V gene encodes CDR1 WNHNN and CDR2 SYGVQD (reference sequence). CDR3 length equals 11 residues. Trimming shortened V by 0 bases and J by 5 bases, and 2 bases separated the two germline ends. CDR3 bases: TGCGCCAGCAGTGAGTCGGACGAGCAGTACTTC. Translating gives CASSESDEQYF.

The chain joins TRBV28 to TRBJ2-4; 8 positions agree with TRBD1. This CDR3 has 16 amino acids. J gave up 3 bases and V 7 bases, and 11 bases lay outside the gene matches. Germline CDR1 reads MDHEN; CDR2 reads SYDVKM. CDR3 residues: CASTSQGAFGKNIQYF. DNA of the CDR3: TGTGCCAGCACCTCCCAGGGGGCATTCGGCAAAAACATTCAGTACTTC.

V and J are TRBV10-1 and TRBJ2-4; the D gene could be TRBD1 or TRBD2 (5 bases each). The V gene lost 3 bases and the J gene lost 0 bases, with 6 bases spanning the gap. CDR3 size: 14 residues. Germline V gives CDR1 WNHNN, CDR2 SYGVQD (reference sequence). The CDR3 DNA reads TGCGCCAGCAGTGATGGGGGAGCCAAAAACATTCAGTACTTC. Protein sequence: CASSDGGAKNIQYF.

In regard to this clone: The sample carries other DNA sequences with the same CDR3. V gene TRBV6-5 combines with J gene TRBJ1-2; the D gene is possibly TRBD1 (5 bases). From germline, CDR1 is MNHEY and CDR2 SVGAGI. Trimming took off 0 bases at V and 3 bases at J, with 11 bases between the two ends. The CDR3 extends over 15 amino acids. CDR3 coding DNA: TGTGCCAGCAGTTACTCGGGGCAGGAGTACTATGGCTACACCTTC. This translates into CASSYSGQEYYGYTF.

This clone was picked up a small number of times. The chain uses TRBV5-4 and TRBJ1-1; maybe TRBD1 (6 bases). Germline V lookup: CDR1 SGHNT, CDR2 YYREEE (reference sequence). Deletions cut 7 bases from V and 3 bases from J, with 19 bases between. CDR3 length: 15 amino acids. CDR3 nucleotide sequence: TGTGCCAGCTTCCCCCAGAGGGGGAGGGACACTGAAGCTTTCTTT. This translates into CASFPQRGRDTEAFF.

This chain connects TRBV6-6 to TRBJ1-2; D not resolved. Trimming took 2 bases from V and 0 from J, leaving 13 bases between them. This CDR3 is built from 16 residues. Germline values: CDR1 MNHNY, CDR2 SVGAGI (reference sequence). The CDR3 DNA is TGTGCCAGCAGTTACCCTCAGTTGCCGACTAACTATGGCTACACCTTC. Encoded protein: CASSYPQLPTNYGYTF.

About this clone: At the DNA level, this CDR3 is encoded by other sequences in the same sample as well. The chain employs TRBV6-5 and TRBJ1-1, with no clear D. Trimming cost V 5 bases and J 8 bases, with 12 bases left between them. CDR1 MNHEY and CDR2 SVGAGI come from the germline V gene. This CDR3 comprises 12 residues. In nucleotides, the CDR3 is TGTGCCAGCAGTAGCCCGGGAACAGAAGCTTTCTTT. This translates into CASSSPGTEAFF.

The chain couples TRBV11-2 to TRBJ1-2, with TRBD1 as a possible D gene (5 bases). The V end was cut by 3 bases, the J end by 2 bases, with 10 bases between. Germline V CDR1 and CDR2: SGHAT, FQNNGV. CDR3 length equals 14 residues. DNA of the CDR3: TGTGCCAGCAGCTTGATGTCAGGGAACTATGGCTACACCTTC. Encoded protein: CASSLMSGNYGYTF.

The V gene is TRBV28, the J gene TRBJ2-5; perhaps TRBD2 as D (5 bases). This CDR3 has 16 amino acids. V was cut by 1 base and J by 5 bases, with 17 bases left in between. Germline CDR1 is MDHEN and CDR2 is SYDVKM. CDR3 protein: CASSLFWESGRETQYF. CDR3 bases: TGTGCCAGCAGTTTATTCTGGGAGTCGGGTAGGGAGACCCAGTACTTC.

The CDR3 DNA is TGTGCCAGTCTCACTAGCACAGATACGCAGTATTTT. This translates into CASLTSTDTQYF. The chain combines TRBV6-6 with TRBJ2-3, with D uncertain. CDR1 and CDR2 from the germline V gene are MNHNY and SVGAGI (reference sequence). The CDR3 sequence is 12 residues long. Trimming pared 9 bases from V and 0 bases from J, leaving 7 bases between.